This T cell receptor beta chain was profiled in a study of PD-1 blockade in classical Hodgkin lymphoma. Study results and caveats: The authors have not defined what causes the repertoire differences, possibly disease activity or prior therapy.

As to this clone: Its antigen remains unknown.

Assay: immunoSEQ multiplex PCR; the TCRdb copy retains only in-frame clones and omits some. The sample consists of thousands of clones, roughly 79% of them appearing once. Germline CDR1 and CDR2: MGHDK and SYGVNS. The CDR3 consists of 15 residues. The J segment lost 2 bases and the V segment lost 4 bases, leaving 3 bases of the junction unmatched. As to time point: newly diagnosed, previously untreated cHL patient sample. The comparison group had newly diagnosed, previously untreated classical Hodgkin lymphoma. The TCR comes from a human donor with classical Hodgkin lymphoma. This chain joins TRBV25-1 and TRBJ2-3, with 10 bases that match TRBD2. Input material: peripheral blood mononuclear cells (PBMCs). CDR3 residues: CASSASGSYTDTQYF. CDR3 sequence (DNA): TGTGCCAGCAGTGCTAGCGGGAGCTACACAGATACGCAGTATTTT.